The TCR beta chain described here comes from a study of shared clonotypes between healthy human individuals. Clones were read by immunoSEQ multiplex PCR, and TCRdb kept only the in-frame ones, dropping some. The sample shows about 750,000 clones, 85% to 95% of them seen only once. The CDR3 length is 15 residues. Germline CDR1 and CDR2: MNHEY and SMNVEV (reference sequence). V gave up 7 bases and J gave up 1 base, with 17 bases separating them. CD45RO-negative CD8 cells positively selected for CCR7 made up the naive population, which excluded terminally differentiated effector memory CD45RA+ cells. The J gene is TRBJ2-7, the V gene TRBV27, with D maybe TRBD2 (5 bases). This clonotype originated in a man aged 30 to 45 in good health. Sequences were obtained from naive CD8+ T cells sorted from blood. The CDR3 reads CASTSSWERSYEQYF. CDR3 DNA sequence: TGTGCCAGCACTAGCTCGTGGGAGCGGTCCTACGAGCAGTACTTC.